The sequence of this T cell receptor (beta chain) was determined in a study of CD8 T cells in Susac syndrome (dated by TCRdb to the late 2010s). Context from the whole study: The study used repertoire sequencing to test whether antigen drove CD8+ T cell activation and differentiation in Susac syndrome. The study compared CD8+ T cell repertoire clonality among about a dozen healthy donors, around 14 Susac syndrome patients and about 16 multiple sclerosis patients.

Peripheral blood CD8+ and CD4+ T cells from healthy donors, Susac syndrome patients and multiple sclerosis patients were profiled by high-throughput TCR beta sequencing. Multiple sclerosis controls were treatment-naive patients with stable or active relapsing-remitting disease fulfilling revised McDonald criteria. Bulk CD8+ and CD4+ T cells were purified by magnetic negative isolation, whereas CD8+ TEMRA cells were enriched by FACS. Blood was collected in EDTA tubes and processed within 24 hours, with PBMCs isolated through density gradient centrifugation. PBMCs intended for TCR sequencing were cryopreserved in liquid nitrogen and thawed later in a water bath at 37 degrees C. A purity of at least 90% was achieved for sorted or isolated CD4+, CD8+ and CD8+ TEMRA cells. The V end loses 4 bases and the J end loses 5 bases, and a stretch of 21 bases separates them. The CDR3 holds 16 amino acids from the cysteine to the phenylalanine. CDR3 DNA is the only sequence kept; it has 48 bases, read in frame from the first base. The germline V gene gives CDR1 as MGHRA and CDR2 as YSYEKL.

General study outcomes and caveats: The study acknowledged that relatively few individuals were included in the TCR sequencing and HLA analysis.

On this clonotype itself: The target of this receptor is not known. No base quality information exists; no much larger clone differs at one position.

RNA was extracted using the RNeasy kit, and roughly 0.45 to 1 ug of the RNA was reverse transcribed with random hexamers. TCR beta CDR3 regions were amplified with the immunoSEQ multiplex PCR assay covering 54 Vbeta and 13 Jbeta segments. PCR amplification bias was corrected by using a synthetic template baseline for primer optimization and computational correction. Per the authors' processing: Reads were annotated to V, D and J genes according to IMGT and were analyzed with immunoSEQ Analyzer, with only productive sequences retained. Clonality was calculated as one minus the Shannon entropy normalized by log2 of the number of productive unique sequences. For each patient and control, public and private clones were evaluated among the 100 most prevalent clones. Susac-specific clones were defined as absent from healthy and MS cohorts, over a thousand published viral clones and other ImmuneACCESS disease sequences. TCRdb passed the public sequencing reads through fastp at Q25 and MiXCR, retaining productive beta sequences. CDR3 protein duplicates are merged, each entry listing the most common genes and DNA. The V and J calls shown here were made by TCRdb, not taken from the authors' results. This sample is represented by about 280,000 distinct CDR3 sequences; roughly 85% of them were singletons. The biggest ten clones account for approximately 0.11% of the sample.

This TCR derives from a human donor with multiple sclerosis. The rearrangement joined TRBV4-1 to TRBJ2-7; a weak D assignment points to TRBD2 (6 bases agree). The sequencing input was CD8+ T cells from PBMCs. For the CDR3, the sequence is CASSRSPGLSVDEQYF. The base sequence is TGCGCCAGCAGCCGATCACCGGGACTGTCGGTCGACGAGCAGTACTTC.